The T cell receptor beta chain described here comes from a study of blood T cells in healthy people across ages. From germline, CDR1 is MNHNS and CDR2 SASEGT. This CDR3 is built from 16 residues. V was clipped by 4 bases and J by 0 bases, with 16 bases between them. Study-level points and caveats: Naive and antigen-experienced cells could not be conclusively compared, given unsorted PBMCs. Significant beta diversity loss was already apparent by age about 42, declining roughly linearly.

This clonotype is a singleton in its sample. The antigen is not known. Every donor contributed about 10 milliliters of peripheral blood by blood draw. With a J-beta primer mix and a sample-barcoded 5' primer, a second PCR ran 7 to 11 cycles. MiXCR was run by TCRdb on the 5' RACE reads, yielding one entry per CDR3 protein. Of around 1,500,000 distinct CDR3 sequences listed, approximately 38% are singletons. The origin of this receptor is a woman aged 18 to 35 in good health. The J gene is TRBJ2-7, the V gene TRBV6-1, with D perhaps matching TRBD1 or TRBD2 (5 bases each). The sequencing input was blood. In DNA, the CDR3 is TGTGCCAGCAGTGGGGAGACAGTTTCTAGCTCCTACGAGCAGTACTTC. Its protein is CASSGETVSSSYEQYF.